Detailed here is one T cell receptor (beta chain). Its antigen is still unknown. This sample stems from a study of cytomegalovirus exposure and HLA in healthy donors. V trimming: 5 bases; J trimming: 4 bases; junction bases outside the gene matches: 7. Germline CDR1 reads SGHVS; CDR2 reads FNYEAQ. The CDR3 sequence is 15 residues long. Whole-study results and caveats: For most TCR beta V segments, an earlier analysis put the productive rate at about 87% or about 30% of the time. With further analysis later on, most CMV-associated TCR beta chains appeared HLA-restricted. Presence/absence results assume similar sequencing depth per donor, which may not hold.

Both 60 Vbeta primers and 13 Jbeta primers went into the PCR. Measured with immunoSEQ multiplex PCR; TCRdb has only the in-frame clones, and not every one. This table holds just over 150,000 clones, about 80% found once. The sample was PBMCs. The chain combines TRBV7-6 with TRBJ1-4; the match to TRBD1 covers 7 bases. The source is a female donor in good health and CMV-seronegative. In nucleotides, the CDR3 is TGTGCCAGCAGCATTGACAGGGCTCGTAATGAAAAACTGTTTTTT. As protein: CASSIDRARNEKLFF.